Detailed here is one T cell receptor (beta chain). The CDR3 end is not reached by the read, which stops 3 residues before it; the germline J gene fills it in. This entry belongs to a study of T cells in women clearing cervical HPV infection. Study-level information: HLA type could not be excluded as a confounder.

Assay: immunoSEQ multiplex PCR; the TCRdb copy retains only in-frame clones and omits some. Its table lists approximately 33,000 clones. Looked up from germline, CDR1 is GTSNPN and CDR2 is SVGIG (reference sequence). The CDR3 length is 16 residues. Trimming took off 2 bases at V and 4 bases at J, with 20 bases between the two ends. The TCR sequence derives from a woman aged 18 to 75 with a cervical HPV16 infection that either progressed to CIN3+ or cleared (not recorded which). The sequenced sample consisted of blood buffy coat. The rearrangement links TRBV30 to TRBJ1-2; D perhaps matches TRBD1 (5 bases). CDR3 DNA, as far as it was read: TGTGCCTGGAGTCCTTCCGGTCAACAAGGGGTCTATGGC. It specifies CAWSPSGQQGVYG. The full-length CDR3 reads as CAWSPSGQQGVYGYTF.